This T cell receptor beta chain comes out of a study of blood T cell repertoires in COVID-19. Turning to the study itself: T cells, B-cell-depleted T cells, or PBMCs provided the cDNA or gDNA that served as material.

Patients from Seattle were sampled longitudinally, starting during active infection. Data came from immunoSEQ multiplex PCR; TCRdb stores just in-frame clones and leaves some out. The sample contains some 360,000 clones, about 87% of which appear only once. The TCR sequence derives from a woman aged 55-75 years with COVID-19, enrolled during active disease. The sequencing sample was made of peripheral blood.

CDR3 sequence: CASSPPANQPQHF. CDR3 sequence (DNA): TGTGCCAGCAGCCCCCCAGCGAATCAGCCCCAGCATTTT. The V and J genes are TRBV28 and TRBJ1-5; D gene unclear. Trimming removed 6 bases at V and 4 bases at J, with 10 bases between. CDR1 MDHEN and CDR2 SYDVKM come from the germline V gene. There are 13 residues in the CDR3.